A selection of T cell receptor beta chains follows, all from one sample in a study of blood T cells in healthy people across ages. TCRdb re-analysed the 5' RACE reads in MiXCR, keeping a single row per CDR3 protein. The table shows 750,000 to 850,000 distinct CDR3 sequences, with around a quarter occurring only once. These sequences were also reported in another study, on T cells of mothers and their children.

Sequenced input: blood. These receptors were obtained from a boy under 18 in good health. Both conserved end residues are part of each CDR3. The D gene is left open where the match is weak. Not every row has a clone size; where given, it reads once, few, many or a size class.

clone_size: NA
d_call: NA
j_call: TRBJ2-7
v_call: TRBV25-1
cdr3_nt: TGTGCCACCCGGGAACCCCCCAACGAGCAGTACTTC
cdr3_aa: CATREPPNEQYF

clone_size: NA
d_call: NA
j_call: TRBJ1-1
v_call: TRBV6-6
cdr3_nt: TGTGCCAGCAACGGCCAGAACACTGAAGCTTTCTTT
cdr3_aa: CASNGQNTEAFF

clone_size: few
d_call: NA
j_call: TRBJ2-5
v_call: TRBV28
cdr3_nt: TGTGCCAGCAGTTTTGGGGGGGCGGTGAACCAAGAGACCCAGTACTTC
cdr3_aa: CASSFGGAVNQETQYF

clone_size: NA
d_call: TRBD2
j_call: TRBJ2-3
v_call: TRBV6-5
cdr3_nt: TGTGCCAGCAGTGCACTAGCGGGTTCAGATACGCAGTATTTT
cdr3_aa: CASSALAGSDTQYF

clone_size: few
d_call: TRBD1
j_call: TRBJ2-7
v_call: TRBV20-1
cdr3_nt: TGCTCGGGACAGATCCAATACGAGCAGTACTTC
cdr3_aa: CSGQIQYEQYF

clone_size: once
d_call: NA
j_call: TRBJ2-2
v_call: TRBV28
cdr3_nt: TGTGCCAGCAATGGGCTGGGGCTAGCGAACACCGGGGAGCTGTTTTTT
cdr3_aa: CASNGLGLANTGELFF

clone_size: NA
d_call: TRBD2
j_call: TRBJ2-7
v_call: TRBV7-2
cdr3_nt: TGTGCCAGCAGCTTAGTTAAAGGACTAGCGGGATCCTACGAGCAGTACTTC
cdr3_aa: CASSLVKGLAGSYEQYF

clone_size: many
d_call: NA
j_call: TRBJ1-2
v_call: TRBV4-2
cdr3_nt: TGTGCCAGCAGCCAAGCCCGATCAGGACATAACTATGGCTACACCTTC
cdr3_aa: CASSQARSGHNYGYTF

clone_size: few
d_call: NA
j_call: TRBJ2-5
v_call: TRBV29-1
cdr3_nt: TGCAGCGTTAATCCCAGGGGGGTTGGGGTCCAAGAGACCCAGTACTTC
cdr3_aa: CSVNPRGVGVQETQYF

clone_size: NA
d_call: NA
j_call: TRBJ2-5
v_call: TRBV7-2
cdr3_nt: TGTGCCAGCAGCCCTAGGGGCCGGGTACGGGAGACCCAGTACTTC
cdr3_aa: CASSPRGRVRETQYF

clone_size: NA
d_call: TRBD2
j_call: TRBJ2-5
v_call: TRBV20-1
cdr3_nt: TGCAGTGCTAGCAATACAGCGGGGGGGCGACAAGAGACCCAGTACTTC
cdr3_aa: CSASNTAGGRQETQYF

clone_size: NA
d_call: TRBD2
j_call: TRBJ2-7
v_call: TRBV29-1
cdr3_nt: TGCAGCGTTGTAGCGGGTAGCTCCTACGAGCAGTACTTC
cdr3_aa: CSVVAGSSYEQYF

clone_size: NA
d_call: TRBD1
j_call: TRBJ1-2
v_call: TRBV14
cdr3_nt: TGTGCCAGCAGCCACGACAGGGGCAGTGGCTACACCTTC
cdr3_aa: CASSHDRGSGYTF

clone_size: NA
d_call: NA
j_call: TRBJ2-7
v_call: TRBV29-1
cdr3_nt: TGCAGCGTTGAAGAGGAGGGCCCGAGCTCCTACGAGCAGTACTTC
cdr3_aa: CSVEEEGPSSYEQYF

clone_size: NA
d_call: NA
j_call: TRBJ1-6
v_call: TRBV12-3/TRBV12-4
cdr3_nt: TGTGCCAGCAGTTTGTACAGTTCACCCCTCCACTTT
cdr3_aa: CASSLYSSPLHF

clone_size: few
d_call: NA
j_call: TRBJ2-5
v_call: TRBV14
cdr3_nt: TGTGCCAGCAGCCTTCGGCAGGCCAAGGGAGAGACCCAGTACTTC
cdr3_aa: CASSLRQAKGETQYF

clone_size: NA
d_call: NA
j_call: TRBJ2-1
v_call: TRBV7-9
cdr3_nt: TGTGTCAGCGGCCCGAGATGGTTAGCGGAGGGCCATAGGTACAATGAGCAGTTCTTC
cdr3_aa: CVSGPRWLAEGHRYNEQFF

clone_size: few
d_call: NA
j_call: TRBJ2-5
v_call: TRBV9
cdr3_nt: TGTGCCAGCACTGTAGGATCCGGGGAGGAGACCCAGTACTTC
cdr3_aa: CASTVGSGEETQYF

clone_size: many
d_call: TRBD1
j_call: TRBJ2-7
v_call: TRBV11-2
cdr3_nt: TGTGCCAGCAGCTTAGGCCGGACAGGGAGACACGAGCAGTACTTC
cdr3_aa: CASSLGRTGRHEQYF

clone_size: few
d_call: TRBD1
j_call: TRBJ2-7
v_call: TRBV3-1
cdr3_nt: TGTGCCAGCAGCCTCGGGACAGGGGGCATGAACGAGCAGTACTTC
cdr3_aa: CASSLGTGGMNEQYF

clone_size: NA
d_call: TRBD1
j_call: TRBJ2-1
v_call: TRBV7-2
cdr3_nt: TGTGCCAGCAGCCCTGGAGGGACAGGAGGAAGTGAGCAGTTCTTC
cdr3_aa: CASSPGGTGGSEQFF

clone_size: once
d_call: NA
j_call: TRBJ1-1
v_call: TRBV28
cdr3_nt: TGTGCGGGGGGAGGGAACACTGAAGCTTTCTTT
cdr3_aa: CAGGGNTEAFF

clone_size: few
d_call: NA
j_call: TRBJ2-1
v_call: TRBV11-2
cdr3_nt: TGTGCCAGCAGCTTATTCGTGAGGGCGGACCAGTACAATGAGCAGTTCTTC
cdr3_aa: CASSLFVRADQYNEQFF

clone_size: few
d_call: TRBD2
j_call: TRBJ2-5
v_call: TRBV6-6
cdr3_nt: TGTGCCAGCAGATGGGGACTAGGAGCGGAGACCCAGTACTTC
cdr3_aa: CASRWGLGAETQYF

clone_size: few
d_call: TRBD2
j_call: TRBJ2-2
v_call: TRBV12-3/TRBV12-4
cdr3_nt: TGTGCCAGCAGACCTGGACTAGCGGGAGCACGGGGCACCGGGGAGCTGTTTTTT
cdr3_aa: CASRPGLAGARGTGELFF

clone_size: NA
d_call: TRBD1
j_call: TRBJ2-1
v_call: TRBV29-1
cdr3_nt: TGCAGCGTAGTTAGGACAGGGTTTAATGAGCAGTTCTTC
cdr3_aa: CSVVRTGFNEQFF

clone_size: NA
d_call: TRBD1
j_call: TRBJ2-1
v_call: TRBV20-1
cdr3_nt: TGCAGTGCTTCCGGGACAGGGTTTGTCGATGAGCAGTTCTTC
cdr3_aa: CSASGTGFVDEQFF

clone_size: NA
d_call: NA
j_call: TRBJ1-2
v_call: TRBV7-9
cdr3_nt: TGTGCCAGCAGCTTATTGGAAGGAGTCGACGGCTACACCTTC
cdr3_aa: CASSLLEGVDGYTF

clone_size: few
d_call: NA
j_call: TRBJ2-1
v_call: TRBV29-1
cdr3_nt: TGCAGCGTTAATGAGCGGACACGCGGGAATGAGCAGTTCTTC
cdr3_aa: CSVNERTRGNEQFF

clone_size: NA
d_call: TRBD2
j_call: TRBJ2-3
v_call: TRBV7-8
cdr3_nt: TGTGCCAGCAGCTGGTTTGGTAGCGGGGGTTTAGATACGCAGTATTTT
cdr3_aa: CASSWFGSGGLDTQYF

clone_size: NA
d_call: NA
j_call: TRBJ2-1
v_call: TRBV20-1
cdr3_nt: TGCAGTGCCGGAAGGCCCGGAACCTCCTACAATGAGCAGTTCTTC
cdr3_aa: CSAGRPGTSYNEQFF

clone_size: NA
d_call: NA
j_call: TRBJ2-7
v_call: TRBV28
cdr3_nt: TGTGCCAGCACTCACTCGAGGGGCAGGGGACCCTACGAGCAGTACTTC
cdr3_aa: CASTHSRGRGPYEQYF

clone_size: NA
d_call: TRBD2
j_call: TRBJ2-1
v_call: TRBV5-4
cdr3_nt: TGTGCCAGCAGCTTGGGGGTAGCGGGGGGATACAATGAGCAGTTCTTC
cdr3_aa: CASSLGVAGGYNEQFF

clone_size: few
d_call: TRBD1
j_call: TRBJ2-5
v_call: TRBV5-1
cdr3_nt: TGCGCCAGCAGCGGGGGACAGGCCCCTGGGGAGACCCAGTACTTC
cdr3_aa: CASSGGQAPGETQYF

clone_size: NA
d_call: NA
j_call: TRBJ1-5
v_call: TRBV18
cdr3_nt: TGTGCCAGCTCACTCACGGGGGCAGGGAGCTCCAATCAGCCCCAGCATTTT
cdr3_aa: CASSLTGAGSSNQPQHF

clone_size: NA
d_call: TRBD1
j_call: TRBJ2-7
v_call: TRBV7-2
cdr3_nt: TGTGCCAGCAGCCGGGACAGTATCTACGAGCAGTACTTC
cdr3_aa: CASSRDSIYEQYF

clone_size: NA
d_call: NA
j_call: TRBJ2-7
v_call: TRBV28
cdr3_nt: TGTGCCAGCAGTTTGGCCGGGAACCCCGAGCAGTACTTC
cdr3_aa: CASSLAGNPEQYF

clone_size: many
d_call: NA
j_call: TRBJ2-3
v_call: TRBV11-2
cdr3_nt: TGTGCCAGCTCCTCCTCAGCGACCTTGAGGACAGATACGCAGTATTTT
cdr3_aa: CASSSSATLRTDTQYF

clone_size: few
d_call: NA
j_call: TRBJ2-1
v_call: TRBV18
cdr3_nt: TGTGCCAGCTCACGAACAAACAATGAGCAGTTCTTC
cdr3_aa: CASSRTNNEQFF

clone_size: NA
d_call: NA
j_call: TRBJ2-2
v_call: TRBV28
cdr3_nt: TGTGCCAGCAGTTTAATGTGGCAGACTACCGGGGAGCTGTTTTTT
cdr3_aa: CASSLMWQTTGELFF

clone_size: NA
d_call: TRBD2
j_call: TRBJ2-2
v_call: TRBV11-2
cdr3_nt: TGTGCCAGCAGCGCAGGGACTAGCGGGGGGTGGTTCGGGGAGCTGTTTTTT
cdr3_aa: CASSAGTSGGWFGELFF

clone_size: few
d_call: TRBD2
j_call: TRBJ2-1
v_call: TRBV29-1
cdr3_nt: TGCAGCGTTGATGGTCTTGAGCGGGAGATCTCCTACAATGAGCAGTTCTTC
cdr3_aa: CSVDGLEREISYNEQFF

clone_size: NA
d_call: NA
j_call: TRBJ1-2
v_call: TRBV7-9
cdr3_nt: TGTGCCAGCAGCGCCCAGGGTCGGCACTATGGCTACACCTTC
cdr3_aa: CASSAQGRHYGYTF

clone_size: NA
d_call: NA
j_call: TRBJ2-7
v_call: TRBV19
cdr3_nt: TGTGCCAGTAGTATAGCCGGGAGAAGGTACGAGCAGTACTTC
cdr3_aa: CASSIAGRRYEQYF

clone_size: NA
d_call: NA
j_call: TRBJ2-1
v_call: TRBV27
cdr3_nt: TGTGCCAGCAGTCCCGAGTTGGTGAGCTCCTACAATGAGCAGTTCTTC
cdr3_aa: CASSPELVSSYNEQFF

clone_size: NA
d_call: NA
j_call: TRBJ1-2
v_call: TRBV7-2
cdr3_nt: TGTGCCAGCAGCCAGCTCAGAAGGACGGTGAACTATGGCTACACCTTC
cdr3_aa: CASSQLRRTVNYGYTF

clone_size: NA
d_call: NA
j_call: TRBJ2-3
v_call: TRBV6-5
cdr3_nt: TGTGCCAGCAGGGTGCTAGCCGCCAAAGGGTCAGATACGCAGTATTTT
cdr3_aa: CASRVLAAKGSDTQYF

clone_size: NA
d_call: TRBD2
j_call: TRBJ2-5
v_call: TRBV5-1
cdr3_nt: TGCGCCAGCAGCTTGGTTTCGGCGGGGGGACAAGAGACCCAGTACTTC
cdr3_aa: CASSLVSAGGQETQYF

clone_size: NA
d_call: TRBD2
j_call: TRBJ2-7
v_call: TRBV28
cdr3_nt: TGTGCCAGCGGGGGGGGACTGGGAGACGAGCAGTACTTC
cdr3_aa: CASGGGLGDEQYF

clone_size: few
d_call: NA
j_call: TRBJ1-2
v_call: TRBV7-9
cdr3_nt: TGTGCCAGCAGCTCTCTGCACTATGGCTACACCTTC
cdr3_aa: CASSSLHYGYTF

clone_size: NA
d_call: NA
j_call: TRBJ2-7
v_call: TRBV20-1
cdr3_nt: TGCAGTGCTAGACGGGACGTTACCTACGAGCAGTACTTC
cdr3_aa: CSARRDVTYEQYF

clone_size: NA
d_call: NA
j_call: TRBJ1-5
v_call: TRBV2
cdr3_nt: TGTGCCAGCAGTGACGCGGGGAGGAGCAATCAGCCCCAGCATTTT
cdr3_aa: CASSDAGRSNQPQHF

clone_size: few
d_call: NA
j_call: TRBJ2-1
v_call: TRBV7-8
cdr3_nt: TGTGCCAGCAGCTCCCCGTCCAATGAGCAGTTCTTC
cdr3_aa: CASSSPSNEQFF

clone_size: few
d_call: NA
j_call: TRBJ2-7
v_call: TRBV27
cdr3_nt: TGTGCCAGCAACTCCGGTTCCTCCTACGAGCAGTACTTC
cdr3_aa: CASNSGSSYEQYF

clone_size: NA
d_call: TRBD2
j_call: TRBJ2-1
v_call: TRBV4-1
cdr3_nt: TGCGCCAGCAGCCAAGCTCTCCTAGCGGGGGGGAGGGGGGAGCAGTTCTTC
cdr3_aa: CASSQALLAGGRGEQFF

clone_size: NA
d_call: TRBD1
j_call: TRBJ1-4
v_call: TRBV28
cdr3_nt: TGTGCCAGCAGTTTACCCCGGACAGGGGTCCTCAGGGAAAAACTGTTTTTT
cdr3_aa: CASSLPRTGVLREKLFF